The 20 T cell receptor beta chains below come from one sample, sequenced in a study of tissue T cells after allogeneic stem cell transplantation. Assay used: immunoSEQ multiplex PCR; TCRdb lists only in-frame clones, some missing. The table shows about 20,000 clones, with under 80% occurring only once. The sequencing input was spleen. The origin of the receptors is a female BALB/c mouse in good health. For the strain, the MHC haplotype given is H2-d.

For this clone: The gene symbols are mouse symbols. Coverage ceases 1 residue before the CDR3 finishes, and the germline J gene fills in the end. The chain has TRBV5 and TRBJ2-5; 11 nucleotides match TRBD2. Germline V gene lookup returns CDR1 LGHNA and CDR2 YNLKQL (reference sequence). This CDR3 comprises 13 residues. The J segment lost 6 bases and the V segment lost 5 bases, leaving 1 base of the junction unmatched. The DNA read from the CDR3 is TGTGCCAGCAGCTGGGACTGGGGGGACACCCAGTAC. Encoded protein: CASSWDWGDTQY. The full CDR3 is CASSWDWGDTQYF.

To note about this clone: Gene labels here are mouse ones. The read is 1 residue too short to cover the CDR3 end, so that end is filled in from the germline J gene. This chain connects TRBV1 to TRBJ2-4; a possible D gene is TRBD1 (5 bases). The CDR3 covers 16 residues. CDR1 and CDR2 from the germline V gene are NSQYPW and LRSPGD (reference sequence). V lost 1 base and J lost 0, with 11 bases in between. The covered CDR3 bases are TGCACCTGCAGTGCAGGGGGAGAGGGGAGTCAAAACACCTTGTAC. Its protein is CTCSAGGEGSQNTLY. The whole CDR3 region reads CTCSAGGEGSQNTLYF.

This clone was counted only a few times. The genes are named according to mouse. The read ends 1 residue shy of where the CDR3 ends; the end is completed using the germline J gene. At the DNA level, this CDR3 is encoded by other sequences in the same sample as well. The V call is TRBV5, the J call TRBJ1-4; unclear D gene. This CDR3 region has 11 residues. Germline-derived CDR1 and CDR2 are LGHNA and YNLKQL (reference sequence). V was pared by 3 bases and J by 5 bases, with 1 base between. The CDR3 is CASSQNERLFF. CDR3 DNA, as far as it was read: TGTGCCAGCAGCCAGAACGAAAGATTATTT.

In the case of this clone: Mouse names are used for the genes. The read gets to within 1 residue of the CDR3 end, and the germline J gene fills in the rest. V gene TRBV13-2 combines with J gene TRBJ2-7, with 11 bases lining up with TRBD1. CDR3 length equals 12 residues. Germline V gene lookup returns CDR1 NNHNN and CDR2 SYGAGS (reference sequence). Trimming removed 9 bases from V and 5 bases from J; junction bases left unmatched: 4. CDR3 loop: CAKGTGGNEQYF. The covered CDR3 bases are TGTGCCAAAGGGACAGGGGGGAATGAACAGTAC.

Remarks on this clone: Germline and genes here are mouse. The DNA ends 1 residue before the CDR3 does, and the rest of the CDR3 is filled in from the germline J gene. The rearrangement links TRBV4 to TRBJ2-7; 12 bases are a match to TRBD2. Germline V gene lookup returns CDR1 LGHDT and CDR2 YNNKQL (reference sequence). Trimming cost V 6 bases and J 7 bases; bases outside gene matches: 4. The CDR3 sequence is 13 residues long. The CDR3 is CASRTGGAREQYF. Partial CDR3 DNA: TGTGCCAGCAGGACTGGGGGGGCGCGCGAACAGTAC.

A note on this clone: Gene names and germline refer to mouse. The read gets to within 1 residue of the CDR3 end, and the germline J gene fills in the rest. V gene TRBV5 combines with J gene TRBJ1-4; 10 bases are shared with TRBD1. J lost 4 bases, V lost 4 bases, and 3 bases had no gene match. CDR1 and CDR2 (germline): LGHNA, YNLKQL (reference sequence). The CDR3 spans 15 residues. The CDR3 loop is CASSPGTGDNERLFF. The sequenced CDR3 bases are TGTGCCAGCAGCCCAGGGACAGGGGACAACGAAAGATTATTT.

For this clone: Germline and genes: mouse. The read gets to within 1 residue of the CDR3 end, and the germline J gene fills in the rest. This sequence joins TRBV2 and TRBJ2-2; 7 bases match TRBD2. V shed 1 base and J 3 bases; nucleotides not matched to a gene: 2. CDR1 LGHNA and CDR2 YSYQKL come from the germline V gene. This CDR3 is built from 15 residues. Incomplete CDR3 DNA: TGTGCCAGCAGCCAAGTGGGGGGATACACCGGGCAGCTCTAC. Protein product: CASSQVGGYTGQLY. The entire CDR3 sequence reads CASSQVGGYTGQLYF.

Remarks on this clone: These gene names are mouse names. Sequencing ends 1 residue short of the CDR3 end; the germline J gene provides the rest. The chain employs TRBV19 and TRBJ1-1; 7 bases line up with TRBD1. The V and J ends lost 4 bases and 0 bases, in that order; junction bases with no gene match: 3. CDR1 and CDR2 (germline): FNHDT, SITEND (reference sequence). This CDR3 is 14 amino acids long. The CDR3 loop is CASSPGTANTEVFF. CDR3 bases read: TGTGCCAGCAGTCCCGGGACAGCAAACACAGAAGTCTTC.

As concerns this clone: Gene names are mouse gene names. The CDR3 is CTCSAGTGAETLYF. The CDR3 bases that were read are TGCACCTGCAGTGCCGGGACTGGGGCGGAAACGCTGTAT. The chain links TRBV1 to TRBJ2-3; 10 bases align to TRBD2. The read ends 1 residue early relative to the CDR3; the germline J gene fills the gap. CDR3 length: 14 amino acids. Germline trimming cut 3 bases from V and 6 bases from J; bases unmatched to any gene: 3. Germline CDR1 reads NSQYPW; CDR2 reads LRSPGD (reference sequence).

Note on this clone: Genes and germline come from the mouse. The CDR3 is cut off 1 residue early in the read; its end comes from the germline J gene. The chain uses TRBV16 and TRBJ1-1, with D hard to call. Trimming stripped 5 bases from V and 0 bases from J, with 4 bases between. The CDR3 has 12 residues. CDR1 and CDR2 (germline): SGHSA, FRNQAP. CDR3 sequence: CASSTSNTEVFF. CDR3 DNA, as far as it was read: TGTGCAAGCAGCACATCAAACACAGAAGTCTTC. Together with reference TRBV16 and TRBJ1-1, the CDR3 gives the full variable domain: NAGVIQTPRHKVTGKGQEATLWCEPISGHSAVFWYRQTIVQGLEFLTYFRNQAPIDDSGMPKERFSAQMPNQSHSTLKIQSTQPQDSAVYLCASSTSNTEVFFGKGTRLTVV.

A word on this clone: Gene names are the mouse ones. The CDR3 bases that were read are TGTGCCAGCACCCCCGACAGCACAGAAGTCTTC. It yields the protein CASTPDSTEVF. The CDR3 as a whole reads CASTPDSTEVFF. The rearrangement links TRBV14 to TRBJ1-1, with D tentatively TRBD1 (5 bases). The sequence runs out 1 residue before the end of the CDR3; the remainder is reconstructed from the germline J gene. Trimming removed 6 bases at V and 4 bases at J, with 10 bases between. The CDR3 spans 12 residues. Germline V gives CDR1 SGHDT, CDR2 FRDEAV.

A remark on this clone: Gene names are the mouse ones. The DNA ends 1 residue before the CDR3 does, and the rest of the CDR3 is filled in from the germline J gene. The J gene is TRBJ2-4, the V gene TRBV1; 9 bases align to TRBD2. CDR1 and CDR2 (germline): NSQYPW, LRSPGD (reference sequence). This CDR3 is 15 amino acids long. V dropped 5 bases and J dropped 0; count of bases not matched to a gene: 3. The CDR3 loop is CTCSLGGSSQNTLYF. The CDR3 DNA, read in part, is TGCACCTGCAGTCTGGGGGGGTCTAGTCAAAACACCTTGTAC.

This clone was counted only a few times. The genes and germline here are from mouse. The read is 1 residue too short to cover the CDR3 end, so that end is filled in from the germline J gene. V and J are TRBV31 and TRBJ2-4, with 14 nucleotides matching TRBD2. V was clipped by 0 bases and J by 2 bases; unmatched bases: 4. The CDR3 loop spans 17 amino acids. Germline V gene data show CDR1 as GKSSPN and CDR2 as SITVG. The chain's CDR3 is CAWSLWDWGGAQNTLYF. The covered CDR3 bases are TGTGCCTGGAGTCTCTGGGACTGGGGGGGCGCTCAAAACACCTTGTAC.

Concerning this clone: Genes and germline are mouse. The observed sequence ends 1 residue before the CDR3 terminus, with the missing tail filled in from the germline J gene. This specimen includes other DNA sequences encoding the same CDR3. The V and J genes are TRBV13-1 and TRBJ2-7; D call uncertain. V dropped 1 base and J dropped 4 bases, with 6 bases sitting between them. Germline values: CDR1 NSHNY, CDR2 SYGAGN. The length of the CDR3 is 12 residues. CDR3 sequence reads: CASSDRQYEQYF. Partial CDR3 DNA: TGTGCCAGCAGTGATCGGCAATATGAACAGTAC.

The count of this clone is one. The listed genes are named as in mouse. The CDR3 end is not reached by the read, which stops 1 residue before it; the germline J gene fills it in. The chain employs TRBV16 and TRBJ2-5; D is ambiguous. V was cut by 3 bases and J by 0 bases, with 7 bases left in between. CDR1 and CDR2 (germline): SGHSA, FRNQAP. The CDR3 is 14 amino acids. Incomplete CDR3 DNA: TGTGCAAGCAGCTTGATCCTTAACCAAGACACCCAGTAC. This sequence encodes CASSLILNQDTQY. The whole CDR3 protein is CASSLILNQDTQYF.

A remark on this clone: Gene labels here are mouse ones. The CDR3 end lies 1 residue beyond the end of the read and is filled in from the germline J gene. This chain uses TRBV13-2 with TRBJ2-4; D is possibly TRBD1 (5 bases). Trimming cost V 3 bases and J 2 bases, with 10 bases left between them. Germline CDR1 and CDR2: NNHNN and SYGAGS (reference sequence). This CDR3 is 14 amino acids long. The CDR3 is CASGARVDQNTLYF. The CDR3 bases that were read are TGTGCCAGCGGTGCCAGGGTGGATCAAAACACCTTGTAC.

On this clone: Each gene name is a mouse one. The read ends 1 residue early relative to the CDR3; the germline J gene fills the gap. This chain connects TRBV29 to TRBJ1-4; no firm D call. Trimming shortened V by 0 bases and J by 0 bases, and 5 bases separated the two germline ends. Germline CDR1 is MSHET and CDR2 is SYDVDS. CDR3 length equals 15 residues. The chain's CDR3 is CASSLSGISNERLFF. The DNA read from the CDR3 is TGTGCTAGCAGTTTATCTGGGATTTCCAACGAAAGATTATTT.

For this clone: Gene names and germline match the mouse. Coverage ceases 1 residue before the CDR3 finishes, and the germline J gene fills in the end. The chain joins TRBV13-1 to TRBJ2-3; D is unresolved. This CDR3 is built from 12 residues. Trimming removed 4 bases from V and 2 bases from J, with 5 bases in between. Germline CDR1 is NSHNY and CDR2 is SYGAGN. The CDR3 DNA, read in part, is TGTGCCAGCAGTTCCAATGCAGAAACGCTGTAT. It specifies CASSSNAETLY. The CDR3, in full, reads CASSSNAETLYF.

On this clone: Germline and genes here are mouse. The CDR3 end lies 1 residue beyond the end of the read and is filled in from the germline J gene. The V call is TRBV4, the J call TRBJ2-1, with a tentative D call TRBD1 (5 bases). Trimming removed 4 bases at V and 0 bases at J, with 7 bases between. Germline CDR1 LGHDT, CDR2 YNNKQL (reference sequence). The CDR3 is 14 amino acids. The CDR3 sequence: CASSLTDNYAEQFF. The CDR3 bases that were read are TGTGCCAGCAGCTTGACAGATAACTATGCTGAGCAGTTC.

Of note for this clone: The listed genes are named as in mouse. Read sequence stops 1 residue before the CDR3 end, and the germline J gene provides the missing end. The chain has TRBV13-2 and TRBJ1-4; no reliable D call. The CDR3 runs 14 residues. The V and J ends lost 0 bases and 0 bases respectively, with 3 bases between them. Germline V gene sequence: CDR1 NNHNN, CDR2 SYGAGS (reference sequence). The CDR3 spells CASGDAVSNERLFF. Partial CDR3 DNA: TGTGCCAGCGGTGATGCTGTTTCCAACGAAAGATTATTT.